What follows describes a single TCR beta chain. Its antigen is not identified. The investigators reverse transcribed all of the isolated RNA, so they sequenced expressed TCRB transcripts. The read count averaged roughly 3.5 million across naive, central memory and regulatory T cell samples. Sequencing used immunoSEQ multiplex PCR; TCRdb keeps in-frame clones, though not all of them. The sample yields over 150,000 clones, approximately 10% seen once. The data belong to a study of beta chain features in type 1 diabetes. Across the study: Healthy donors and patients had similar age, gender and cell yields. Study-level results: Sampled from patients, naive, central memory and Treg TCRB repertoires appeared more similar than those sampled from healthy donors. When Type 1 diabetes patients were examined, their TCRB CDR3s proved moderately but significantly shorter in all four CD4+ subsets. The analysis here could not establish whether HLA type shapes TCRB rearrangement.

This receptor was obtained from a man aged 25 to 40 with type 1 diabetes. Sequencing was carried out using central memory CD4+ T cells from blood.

DNA of the CDR3: TGTGCCAGCAGTTCAGGGATCAACTCCTACGAGCAGTACTTC. Translation gives CASSSGINSYEQYF. The V gene is TRBV28, the J gene TRBJ2-7; tentatively, D is TRBD1 (5 bases). The germline CDR1 and CDR2 sequences are MDHEN and SYDVKM. The length of the CDR3 is 14 residues. Trimming removed 4 bases from V and 0 bases from J, with 10 bases in between.